This T cell receptor (beta chain) appears in the sequencing data of a study of Graves' ophthalmopathy and Graves' hyperthyroidism. Whole-study findings and limits: Blood also held most thyroid clonotypes expanded above 0.001 frequency. Ophthalmopathy progression was predicted with 70.59% sensitivity and approximately 72% specificity.

A remark on this clonotype: Its antigen is not known. This sequence may be a read error, since a much larger clone differs from it by one base.

This CDR3 spans 15 amino acids. CDR1 MGHRA and CDR2 YSYEKL come from the germline V gene. Recruitment covered hyperthyroidism patients aged 18 to 65 whose new diagnosis was of under 2 months' duration. The authors amplified TCR beta CDR3 regions, and they did so from RNA transcripts for repertoire sequencing. Following a first-round RT-PCR that used HTBI primers, a second-round multiplex PCR was carried out. TCRdb itself ran the multiplex PCR reads through MiXCR, one entry per CDR3 protein. The sample holds approximately 540,000 distinct CDR3 sequences, under 45% seen once. This clonotype was sampled from an adult man with Graves' hyperthyroidism. Sequenced material: peripheral blood or thyroid tissue (not recorded which). V usage is TRBV4-1 and J usage is TRBJ2-7; no firm D call. This chain's CDR3 is CASSQDRNTWTEHYF. CDR3 DNA: TGCGCCAGCAGCCAAGATCGGAACACGTGGACCGAGCATTACTTC.